This TCR beta chain originates from a study of Graves' ophthalmopathy and Graves' hyperthyroidism. Study-level background: Researchers obtained peripheral blood at initial diagnosis, before any treatment had begun. Overall study findings and caveats: Cross-validated, the 13-signature model showed 87.88%/81.08% sensitivity/specificity, and 80%/75% in the test set. Blood also carried most expanded thyroid clonotypes exceeding 0.001 frequency.

The sequenced template was RNA, covering the TCR beta CDR3 region. HTBI primers primed a first-round RT-PCR, and a second-round multiplex PCR followed. Each CDR3 protein gets one entry after TCRdb re-called the multiplex PCR reads with MiXCR. The sample records 650,000 to 900,000 distinct CDR3 sequences, 40% being singletons. CDR1 LNHNV and CDR2 YYDKDF come from the germline V gene (reference sequence). V dropped 0 bases and J dropped 3 bases, with 9 bases sitting between them. CDR3 length: 15 amino acids. This clonotype has at least ten counts. The antigen is undetermined. This TCR derives from an adult man with Graves' ophthalmopathy. Sequenced sample: peripheral blood. J is TRBJ1-5 and V is TRBV15; D might be TRBD1 (5 bases). The CDR3 sequence is CATSRDRGNNQPQHF. The CDR3 DNA reads TGTGCCACCAGCAGAGATAGGGGTAACAATCAGCCCCAGCATTTT.